The present T cell receptor beta chain was sequenced within a study of CD8+CD57+ T cells in acquired aplastic anemia. Patients picked for sequencing had shown CD8+CD57+ cell expansion detected by flow cytometry. Researchers used genomic DNA as the template to profile TCR beta VDJ and CDR3. One entry per CDR3 protein, called by TCRdb with MiXCR from the reads. Here the sample spans 200,000 to 250,000 distinct CDR3 sequences, 50% to 70% being singletons. This CDR3 spans 14 amino acids. The J segment lost 12 bases and the V segment lost 5 bases, leaving 14 bases of the junction unmatched. From germline, CDR1 is DFQATT and CDR2 SNEGSKA (reference sequence).

This sequence originates from a human donor with aplastic anemia. The sample comprised sorted CD4+, CD8+, or CD8+CD57+ T cells (not recorded which) from PBMCs. The rearrangement joins TRBV20-1 to TRBJ2-1; 9 nucleotides agree with TRBD2. The CDR3 spells CSASAGREGQGQFF. The DNA of the CDR3 is TGCAGTGCTTCCGCGGGGCGGGAGGGCCAAGGGCAGTTCTTC.